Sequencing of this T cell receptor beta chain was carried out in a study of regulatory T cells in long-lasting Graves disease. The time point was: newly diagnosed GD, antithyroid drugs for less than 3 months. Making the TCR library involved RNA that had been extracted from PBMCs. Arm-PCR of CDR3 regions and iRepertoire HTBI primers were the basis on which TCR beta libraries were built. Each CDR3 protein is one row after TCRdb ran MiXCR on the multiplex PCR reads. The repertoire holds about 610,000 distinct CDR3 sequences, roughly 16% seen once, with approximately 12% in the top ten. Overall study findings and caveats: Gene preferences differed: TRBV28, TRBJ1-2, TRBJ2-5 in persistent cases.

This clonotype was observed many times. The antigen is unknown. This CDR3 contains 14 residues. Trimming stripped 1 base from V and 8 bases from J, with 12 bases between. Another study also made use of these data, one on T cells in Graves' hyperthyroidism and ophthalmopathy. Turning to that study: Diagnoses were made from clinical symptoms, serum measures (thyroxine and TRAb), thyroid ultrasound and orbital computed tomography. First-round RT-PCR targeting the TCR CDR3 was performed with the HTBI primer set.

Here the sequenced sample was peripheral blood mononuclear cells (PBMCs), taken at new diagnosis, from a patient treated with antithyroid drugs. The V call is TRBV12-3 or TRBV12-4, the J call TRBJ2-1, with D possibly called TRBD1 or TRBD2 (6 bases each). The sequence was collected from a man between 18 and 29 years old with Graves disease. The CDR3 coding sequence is TGTGCCAGCAGTTTAGGCCCTAGGGGGGATGAGCAGTTCTTC. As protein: CASSLGPRGDEQFF.